This T cell receptor beta chain emerged from a study of blood T cell repertoires in COVID-19. Study overall: Donors in the United States, Italy and Spain gave samples during acute or convalescent COVID-19. T cells, B-cell-depleted T cells, or PBMCs provided the cDNA or gDNA that served as material.

This CDR3 has 15 residues. V shed 2 bases, J shed 1 base, and the junction held 4 bases outside the gene matches. Looked up from germline, CDR1 is SEHNR and CDR2 is FQNEAQ (reference sequence). Measured with immunoSEQ multiplex PCR; TCRdb has only the in-frame clones, and not every one. Of tens of thousands of clones in the sample, roughly 70% were seen once. V and J are TRBV7-9 and TRBJ2-7; TRBD1 matches at 8 bases. The source of this sequence is a woman between 50 and 59 years old with active or convalescent COVID-19. What was sequenced was peripheral blood. The CDR3 sequence: CASSLWTGRSYEQYF. The CDR3 DNA is TGTGCCAGCAGCTTATGGACAGGGAGATCCTACGAGCAGTACTTC.